These 3 T cell receptor beta chains originate from one sample sequenced in a study of sequential checkpoint blockade in melanoma. Treatment: randomized to nivolumab then ipilimumab (arm A) or the reverse (arm B). Assay used: immunoSEQ multiplex PCR; TCRdb lists only in-frame clones, some missing. Of around 11,000 clones in the sample, 50% to 65% are singletons; the top ten hold 16%. The starting material was CD8+ T cells sorted from blood (inferred from file names), obtained from a patient given nivolumab and ipilimumab in sequence. The receptors here all came from a human donor with melanoma.

This clone was seen a few times. For the CDR3, the DNA is TGTGCCGGCGGGACAGGGTCCTACAATGAGCAGTTCTTC. Translation gives CAGGTGSYNEQFF. The V and J genes are TRBV6-6 and TRBJ2-1, with TRBD1 matching 9 bases. The V gene end was trimmed by 11 bases and the J gene end by 1 base; junction bases not matched to a gene: 3. The CDR3 totals 13 residues. Germline values: CDR1 MNHNY, CDR2 SVGAGI (reference sequence).

The J gene is TRBJ1-1, the V gene TRBV18; 10 nucleotides align to TRBD1. This CDR3 is built from 18 residues. The trim removed 0 bases at V and 10 bases at J, leaving 17 bases unmatched. Germline assignment: CDR1 KGHSH and CDR2 LQKENI. The CDR3 protein is CASSPPAAGQGSLTGAFF. CDR3 DNA: TGTGCCAGCTCACCACCGGCGGCGGGACAGGGGTCCTTAACGGGAGCTTTCTTT.

This chain uses TRBV6-6 with TRBJ1-2, with no clear D. In germline, CDR1 is MNHNY, CDR2 SVGAGI (reference sequence). This CDR3 has 13 residues. V gave up 7 bases and J gave up 7 bases, with 16 bases separating them. The CDR3 sequence: CASTLFPQSGYTF. DNA of the CDR3: TGTGCCAGCACCCTGTTCCCCCAGTCTGGCTACACCTTC.